This T cell receptor (beta chain) emerged from a study of blood T cells in healthy people across ages. For the second PCR, which ran for 7 to 11 cycles, a sample-barcoded 5' primer and a J-beta primer mix were used. Using its own MiXCR run on the 5' RACE reads, TCRdb lists one record per CDR3 protein. This table has about a million distinct CDR3 sequences, 51% appearing once. This CDR3 comprises 16 residues. With 5 bases removed from V and 4 bases from J, the gap between germline ends came to 18 bases. CDR1 and CDR2 (germline): MNHEY, SMNVEV (reference sequence). This chain joins TRBV27 and TRBJ2-1; TRBD1 or TRBD2 may be the D gene (6 bases each). The TCR originated in an older woman in good health. The sequencing sample was made of blood. CDR3 in amino acids: CASSPWGARAYNEQFF. In DNA, the CDR3 is TGTGCCAGCAGTCCCTGGGGGGCCCGGGCTTACAATGAGCAGTTCTTC.